One sample yielded the 18 T cell receptor beta chains listed below, sequenced in a study of blood T cells in healthy people across ages. With a J-beta primer mix and a sample-barcoded 5' primer, a second PCR ran roughly 7 to 11 cycles. MiXCR, run by TCRdb on the 5' RACE reads, gives a single entry per CDR3 protein. The sample gives more than 1,000,000 distinct CDR3 sequences, 20% to 25% of which show up once; about 0.72% is in the top ten. These data also formed part of another study, on T cells of mothers and their children.

The sample taken for sequencing was blood. These receptors were obtained from a girl aged 2-10 years in good health.

The chain has TRBV7-9 and TRBJ2-5; D is perhaps TRBD2 (6 bases). CDR3 length equals 16 residues. V was shortened by 4 bases and J by 2 bases, with 17 bases between the two germline ends. Germline V lookup: CDR1 SEHNR, CDR2 FQNEAQ (reference sequence). The CDR3 DNA reads TGTGCCAGCAGCTCTCTGGACTATCCCAATCAAGAGACCCAGTACTTC. It translates to CASSSLDYPNQETQYF.

This chain joins TRBV24-1 and TRBJ2-7; TRBD1 is a possible D gene (6 bases). V dropped 4 bases and J dropped 0 bases, with 12 bases sitting between them. The CDR3 is 15 amino acids. From germline, CDR1 is KGHDR and CDR2 SFDVKD. CDR3: CATSDSTGSSYEQYF. The CDR3 bases are TGTGCCACCAGTGACTCGACAGGTAGCTCCTACGAGCAGTACTTC.

The rearrangement links TRBV29-1 to TRBJ2-5; TRBD1 agrees at 8 bases. From germline, CDR1 is SQVTM and CDR2 ANQGSEA. The CDR3 spans 13 residues. The trim removed 6 bases at V and 5 bases at J, leaving 8 bases unmatched. The CDR3 loop is CSVDVTGAETQYF. The DNA of the CDR3 is TGCAGCGTGGACGTGACAGGGGCGGAGACCCAGTACTTC.

This clonotype was observed a few times. The gene calls are TRBV5-1 and TRBJ2-5; 7 bases align to TRBD2. The J call may be in error: the DNA end matches TRBJ2-7 better. This CDR3 spans 16 amino acids. Germline CDR1 SGHRS, CDR2 YFSETQ. The CDR3 DNA is TGCGCCAGCAGCTTGACCTTGGGAGGGCCGGTTTACGAGCAGTACTTC. This gives the protein CASSLTLGGPVYEQYF.

The CDR3 DNA is TGCAGTGCTAGGGAGGAGCTCGTTGGGGCCAAAAACATTCAGTACTTC. It translates to CSAREELVGAKNIQYF. The chain couples TRBV20-1 to TRBJ2-4; TRBD2 is a possible D gene (5 bases). V was trimmed by 3 bases and J by 1 base, leaving 16 bases between them. The CDR3 runs 16 residues. CDR1 DFQATT and CDR2 SNEGSKA come from the germline V gene (reference sequence).

This clonotype was detected ten times or more. This chain connects TRBV20-1 to TRBJ2-7, with D maybe TRBD2 (7 bases). Germline-derived CDR1 and CDR2 are DFQATT and SNEGSKA (reference sequence). V was clipped by 3 bases and J by 2 bases, with 17 bases between them. There are 15 residues in the CDR3. In DNA, the CDR3 is TGCAGTGCTAGCTGGTCCCGGGGGGCGGCCTACGAGCAGTACTTC. This encodes CSASWSRGAAYEQYF.

This clonotype showed up just a few times. The chain combines TRBV7-8 with TRBJ2-5; TRBD1 matches 7 bases. TRBJ2-7 explains the end of the DNA better; the J call may be wrong. Germline V gene data show CDR1 as SGHVS and CDR2 as FQNEAQ. This CDR3 comprises 17 residues. The CDR3 sequence: CASSTNPTGTESYEQYF. CDR3 coding DNA: TGTGCCAGCAGCACTAATCCTACCGGGACAGAGTCCTACGAGCAGTACTTC.

This clonotype was picked up a small number of times. The chain links TRBV5-1 to TRBJ2-5, with 9 bases aligning to TRBD1. The closer fit of TRBJ2-1 to the DNA end suggests the J call may be wrong. From germline, CDR1 is SGHRS and CDR2 YFSETQ. This CDR3 is built from 15 residues. Written as DNA, the CDR3 is TGCGCCAGCAGCTCCCCCGGGACAGGGTTCGATGAGCAGTTCTTC. This codes for CASSSPGTGFDEQFF.

This clonotype was seen only a few times. The chain has TRBV27 and TRBJ2-7, with TRBD1 as a possible D gene (5 bases). Trimming removed 6 bases from V and 0 bases from J, with 24 bases in between. This CDR3 region has 18 residues. Germline V lookup: CDR1 MNHEY, CDR2 SMNVEV (reference sequence). In DNA, the CDR3 is TGTGCCAGCAGCCCAGAGAAACTACAGGAATTAAGCTCCTACGAGCAGTACTTC. Its translation: CASSPEKLQELSSYEQYF.

This chain uses TRBV20-1 with TRBJ2-3; 8 bases are a match to TRBD1. CDR3 length equals 16 residues. V was clipped by 2 bases and J by 2 bases; unmatched bases: 9. CDR1 and CDR2 (germline): DFQATT, SNEGSKA (reference sequence). CDR3 protein: CSARTPGQAFTDTQYF. In DNA form, the CDR3 reads TGCAGTGCTAGAACCCCGGGACAGGCGTTCACAGATACGCAGTATTTT.

V usage is TRBV6-1 and J usage is TRBJ2-1, with 9 bases that match TRBD2. Matching the DNA end better, TRBJ2-5 makes the J call doubtful. CDR1 is MNHNS and CDR2 is SASEGT in the germline V gene. The CDR3 totals 12 residues. The CDR3 here is CASGAGGATQYF. CDR3 DNA: TGTGCCAGCGGTGCGGGGGGGGCAACCCAGTACTTC.

This clonotype was seen ten or more times. Germline and junction disagree at one end, which may indicate a read error. In DNA form, the CDR3 reads TGTGCCATCGGTGAGAGTATAACCTTTTACAATGAGCAGTTCTTC. Translating it yields CAIGESITFYNEQFF. The genes are TRBV10-3 and TRBJ2-1; no definite D call. CDR3 size: 15 residues. Germline V gene lookup returns CDR1 ENHRY and CDR2 SYGVKD.

This clonotype was detected many times. This sequence joins TRBV4-1 and TRBJ2-3; 8 nucleotides line up with TRBD1. Germline V gives CDR1 MGHRA, CDR2 YSYEKL. There are 14 residues in the CDR3. The ends lost 0 bases at V and 10 bases at J; junction bases unmatched: 6. The CDR3 DNA sequence: TGCGCCAGCAGCCAAGATGATTTGACAGGGGCGCAGTATTTT. It is translated as CASSQDDLTGAQYF.

This clonotype has more than one count but fewer than ten. This chain links TRBV18 with TRBJ2-5, with D tentatively TRBD2 (5 bases). This CDR3 is 13 amino acids long. CDR1 is KGHSH and CDR2 is LQKENI in the germline V gene. The V end lost 4 bases, the J end lost 1 base, and 7 bases lay between the germline ends. CDR3 in amino acids: CASSQSGQETQYF. CDR3 sequence (DNA): TGTGCCAGCTCACAAAGCGGCCAAGAGACCCAGTACTTC.

This clonotype was detected only a few times. V usage is TRBV28 and J usage is TRBJ2-6; D not certain. The CDR3 consists of 15 residues. The V end was cut by 3 bases, the J end by 0 bases, with 6 bases between. Looked up from germline, CDR1 is MDHEN and CDR2 is SYDVKM. Written as DNA, the CDR3 is TGTGCCAGCAGTTTGGCTACCTCTGGGGCCAACGTCCTGACTTTC. This encodes CASSLATSGANVLTF.

The V call is TRBV3-1, the J call TRBJ2-7; 7 bases align to TRBD2. The DNA end lines up better with TRBJ2-1; the J call may be wrong. This CDR3 comprises 16 residues. Germline lookup yields CDR1 LGHDT and CDR2 YNNKEL (reference sequence). CDR3 in amino acids: CASSPSGGRGYNEQFF. CDR3 nucleotides: TGTGCCAGCAGCCCCTCGGGCGGGAGAGGATACAATGAGCAGTTCTTC.

This clonotype has only a few counts. V usage is TRBV12-3 or TRBV12-4 and J usage is TRBJ2-5; 7 bases align to TRBD1. Trimming took 2 bases from V and 4 from J; bases not matched to a gene: 10. CDR3 length: 16 residues. For the CDR3, the DNA is TGTGCCAGCAGTTTATGGTTCTCGGGACAGTCAGAGACCCAGTACTTC. The encoded protein is CASSLWFSGQSETQYF.

CDR3 loop: CASSDPPILTSTDTQYF. The CDR3 DNA reads TGTGCCAGCAGTGACCCTCCGATTCTGACTAGCACAGATACGCAGTATTTT. The chain combines TRBV25-1 with TRBJ2-3; D is undetermined. V lost 3 bases, J lost 0 bases, and 16 bases lay in between. Germline V gene data show CDR1 as MGHDK and CDR2 as SYGVNS. The CDR3 is 17 amino acids.